In its sample, the clone carrying this TCR beta chain was seen many times. The data stem from a study of CD8 T cells in ankylosing spondylitis. Using its own MiXCR run on the 5' RACE reads, TCRdb lists one record per CDR3 protein. The table shows around 140,000 distinct CDR3 sequences, with 9.5% to 12% occurring only once. CDR1 is SGDLS and CDR2 is YYNGEE in the germline V gene. V was pared by 0 bases and J by 5 bases, with 7 bases between. CDR3 length: 13 residues. V gene TRBV9 combines with J gene TRBJ2-3, with D possibly being TRBD2 (5 bases). This clonotype was obtained from a female donor with ankylosing spondylitis or in good health (not recorded which). The sample comprised blood, either unsorted or a sorted T cell fraction (not recorded which). CDR3: CASSVGGGDTQYF. The CDR3 bases are TGTGCCAGCAGCGTAGGCGGAGGAGATACGCAGTATTTT. Complete variable domain (other parts from reference TRBV9 and TRBJ2-3): DSGVTQTPKHLITATGQRVTLRCSPRSGDLSVYWYQQSLDQGLQFLIQYYNGEERAKGNILERFSAQQFPDLHSELNLSSLELGDSALYFCASSVGGGDTQYFGPGTRLTVL.